A single T cell receptor (beta chain) is shown here with its context. These data come from a study of blood T cell repertoires in COVID-19. Study at large: Material from acute and convalescent COVID-19 was sourced from the United States, Italy and Spain. T cells, B-cell-depleted T cells, or PBMCs provided the cDNA or gDNA that served as material.

The data were produced by immunoSEQ multiplex PCR, yet TCRdb's version contains in-frame clones alone and is incomplete. This sample has 74,000 or so clones, with 75% to 90% found just once. J gave up 5 bases and V 0 bases, and 4 bases lay outside the gene matches. The CDR3 contains 17 residues. Germline CDR1 reads ENHRY; CDR2 reads SYGVKD. This chain connects TRBV10-3 to TRBJ1-6, with 10 nucleotides matching TRBD1. The clonotype was recovered from a human donor in a cohort sampled during active COVID-19. Source material: peripheral blood. The CDR3: CAISESWTGGNNSPLHF. The DNA for the CDR3 is TGTGCCATCAGTGAGTCATGGACAGGGGGGAATAATTCACCCCTCCACTTT.